The 17 T cell receptor beta chains in this list originate from one sample, sequenced in a study of blood T cell repertoires in COVID-19. Produced via immunoSEQ multiplex PCR; TCRdb's table is partial and in-frame only. This repertoire shows fewer than 250,000 clones, around 83% found once; its top ten account for 2.5% to 3.5%. The material sequenced was peripheral blood. The source of these receptors is a man aged 45-65 years with active or convalescent COVID-19.

This clone was seen only a few times. V usage is TRBV5-8 and J usage is TRBJ2-4; the match to TRBD2 covers 11 bases. Germline V gene data show CDR1 as SGHTS and CDR2 as YDEGEE. The CDR3 runs to 17 residues. After removal of 4 bases from V and 0 bases from J, the junction contained 6 bases not matched to a gene. The DNA for the CDR3 is TGTGCCAGCAGCGAGACTAGCGGGGAATTAGCCAAAAACATTCAGTACTTC. This translates into CASSETSGELAKNIQYF. Full variable domain (outside the CDR3, taken from reference TRBV5-8 and TRBJ2-4): EAGVTQSPTHLIKTRGQQATLRCSPISGHTSVYWYQQALGLGLQFLLWYDEGEERNRGNFPPRFSGRQFPNYSSELNVNALELEDSALYLCASSETSGELAKNIQYFGAGTRLSVL.

The gene calls are TRBV11-2 and TRBJ2-5, with 12 bases identical to TRBD2. The J segment lost 4 bases and the V segment lost 4 bases, leaving 7 bases of the junction unmatched. The CDR3 runs to 16 residues. The V gene's germline CDR1 is SGHAT and CDR2 FQNNGV. The CDR3 DNA follows: TGTGCCAGCAGCTCCGGACTAGCGGGGCACGGAGAGACCCAGTACTTC. It is translated as CASSSGLAGHGETQYF.

V gene TRBV6-9 combines with J gene TRBJ2-7, with D unclear. Germline CDR1 is MNHGY and CDR2 is SVAAGI. The CDR3 is 13 residues long. V lost 8 bases and J 0 bases, leaving 11 bases between the germline ends. The CDR3 DNA sequence: TGTGCCAGCCTCCTTTATCGCTCCTACGAGCAGTACTTC. It encodes CASLLYRSYEQYF.

The V call is TRBV4-2, the J call TRBJ2-7, with TRBD2 matching over 10 bases. Germline V lookup: CDR1 LGHNA, CDR2 YNFKEQ. This CDR3 is 17 amino acids long. V trimming: 0 bases; J trimming: 2 bases; junction bases outside the gene matches: 7. CDR3 DNA sequence: TGTGCCAGCAGCCAAGATCCGGCCAGCGGGAGGGCCTACGAGCAGTACTTC. Translating it yields CASSQDPASGRAYEQYF.

This clone occurred a few times. V is TRBV19 and J is TRBJ1-1; tentatively, D is TRBD1 (5 bases). Germline assignment: CDR1 LNHDA and CDR2 SQIVND (reference sequence). Trimming pared 7 bases from V and 2 bases from J, leaving 14 bases between. The CDR3 contains 14 residues. CDR3 residues: CASTFREYNTEAFF. The CDR3 DNA follows: TGTGCCAGTACCTTCAGGGAATATAACACTGAAGCTTTCTTT. Full variable domain (rest looked up from reference TRBV19 and TRBJ1-1): DGGITQSPKYLFRKEGQNVTLSCEQNLNHDAMYWYRQDPGQGLRLIYYSQIVNDFQKGDIAEGYSVSREKKESFPLTVTSAQKNPTAFYLCASTFREYNTEAFFGQGTRLTVV.

This rearrangement joins TRBV6-5 to TRBJ1-1; D is perhaps TRBD1 (6 bases). Germline lookup yields CDR1 MNHEY and CDR2 SVGAGI. Trimming removed 7 bases at V and 5 bases at J, with 14 bases between. CDR3 length: 13 residues. The CDR3 loop reads CASTWEGVTEAFF. CDR3 sequence (DNA): TGTGCCAGCACCTGGGAGGGGGTAACTGAAGCTTTCTTT.

The V and J genes are TRBV2 and TRBJ2-3, with 8 bases identical to TRBD2. CDR3 length equals 15 residues. The germline V gene has CDR1 SNHLY and CDR2 FYNNEI. Trimming cost V 8 bases and J 6 bases; bases outside gene matches: 13. Here the CDR3 reads CASWGSGSSVDTQYF. The CDR3 DNA reads TGTGCCAGCTGGGGGAGCGGGAGTTCTGTTGATACGCAGTATTTT. The entire variable domain, with the rest obtained from reference TRBV2 and TRBJ2-3, is as follows: EPEVTQTPSHQVTQMGQEVILRCVPISNHLYFYWYRQILGQKVEFLVSFYNNEISEKSEIFDDQFSVERPDGSNFTLKIRSTKLEDSAMYFCASWGSGSSVDTQYFGPGTRLTVL.

V and J are TRBV7-6 and TRBJ2-7; tentatively, D is TRBD2 (6 bases). This CDR3 is 15 amino acids long. CDR1 is SGHVS and CDR2 is FNYEAQ in the germline V gene. The V gene lost 2 bases and the J gene lost 1 base, with 12 bases spanning the gap. The CDR3 coding sequence is TGTGCCAGCAGCTTAATTAGGGACTTATCCTACGAGCAGTACTTC. Protein sequence: CASSLIRDLSYEQYF.

There are a few counts of this clone. The J gene is TRBJ2-6, the V gene TRBV6-2 or TRBV6-3; perhaps TRBD1 as D (5 bases). The CDR3 contains 14 residues. Looked up from germline, CDR1 is MNHEY and CDR2 is SVGEGT. The V end lost 5 bases, the J end lost 1 base, and 6 bases lay between the germline ends. The CDR3 coding sequence is TGTGCCAGCAGTGGACAATCTGGGGCCAACGTCCTGACTTTC. As protein: CASSGQSGANVLTF.

V gene TRBV19 combines with J gene TRBJ2-3, with 7 nucleotides matching TRBD2. CDR1 and CDR2 from the germline V gene are LNHDA and SQIVND (reference sequence). V was clipped by 2 bases and J by 9 bases; unmatched bases: 8. This CDR3 comprises 14 residues. The CDR3, as DNA: TGTGCCAGTAGTATAATGGGAGGGCCGGACACGCAGTATTTT. It codes for CASSIMGGPDTQYF.

The V gene is TRBV6-2 or TRBV6-3, the J gene TRBJ1-2, with 9 bases that match TRBD1. The germline gives CDR1 MNHEY, CDR2 SVGEGT. This CDR3 is built from 14 residues. The J segment lost 0 bases and the V segment lost 4 bases, leaving 0 bases of the junction unmatched. The chain's CDR3 is CASSWDRANYGYTF. The CDR3, as DNA: TGTGCCAGCAGTTGGGACAGGGCTAACTATGGCTACACCTTC.

V and J are TRBV7-6 and TRBJ2-7; a possible D gene is TRBD1 (5 bases). The CDR3 is made up of 15 amino acids. The germline V gene encodes CDR1 SGHVS and CDR2 FNYEAQ. Trimming cost V 2 bases and J 0 bases, with 11 bases left between them. CDR3 in amino acids: CASSLQGLPSYEQYF. The CDR3 DNA follows: TGTGCCAGCAGCTTACAGGGATTGCCCTCCTACGAGCAGTACTTC.

This sequence joins TRBV2 and TRBJ1-1, with TRBD1 matching 7 bases. V shed 4 bases and J 3 bases; nucleotides not matched to a gene: 2. There are 13 residues in the CDR3. CDR1 SNHLY and CDR2 FYNNEI come from the germline V gene. The CDR3 loop is CASSGQGDTEAFF. The CDR3 DNA reads TGTGCCAGCAGTGGTCAGGGGGACACTGAAGCTTTCTTT. Based on the CDR3 plus reference TRBV2 and TRBJ1-1, the full variable domain is EPEVTQTPSHQVTQMGQEVILRCVPISNHLYFYWYRQILGQKVEFLVSFYNNEISEKSEIFDDQFSVERPDGSNFTLKIRSTKLEDSAMYFCASSGQGDTEAFFGQGTRLTVV.

The V and J genes are TRBV30 and TRBJ1-2; D call uncertain. This CDR3 has 13 amino acids. V gave up 3 bases and J gave up 2 bases, with 10 bases separating them. The germline V gene encodes CDR1 GTSNPN and CDR2 SVGIG (reference sequence). The CDR3 DNA reads as TGTGCCTGGAGGAGAGGCCGCAACTATGGCTACACCTTC. Its translation: CAWRRGRNYGYTF.

This sequence joins TRBV28 and TRBJ2-3; maybe TRBD2 (5 bases). From germline, CDR1 is MDHEN and CDR2 SYDVKM. Trimming cost V 1 base and J 10 bases, with 9 bases left between them. The length of the CDR3 is 12 residues. The CDR3 DNA reads TGTGCCAGCAGTTTATTCCAGGAGGCGCAGTATTTT. This gives the protein CASSLFQEAQYF.

The chain employs TRBV5-1 and TRBJ2-7, with unresolved D. The CDR3 loop spans 16 amino acids. The germline V and J ends were trimmed by 0 bases and 0 bases, with 13 bases remaining between them. Germline V CDR1 and CDR2: SGHRS, YFSETQ. In DNA form, the CDR3 reads TGCGCCAGCAGCTTGGTTCAGCGCCGGTTCTCCTACGAGCAGTACTTC. It encodes CASSLVQRRFSYEQYF.

This clone was observed many times. This rearrangement joins TRBV2 to TRBJ2-2; 10 nucleotides agree with TRBD1. This CDR3 has 15 residues. Germline CDR1 is SNHLY and CDR2 is FYNNEI. Trimming at V came to 7 bases and at J to 6 bases, leaving 8 bases not matched to a gene. The CDR3 region is CASKRDRGLAGELFF. The CDR3 nucleotides read TGTGCCAGCAAGAGAGACAGGGGGCTGGCCGGGGAGCTGTTTTTT.